Below are 17 T cell receptor beta chains sequenced from a single sample in a study of OX40 agonist ivuxolimab in advanced cancers. Here immunoSEQ multiplex PCR was the method, and the copy in TCRdb shows in-frame clones only, minus some. The table has tens of thousands of clones, 70% to 80% seen once; the top ten hold approximately 2%. The starting material was CD4+ or CD8+ T cells sorted from blood, obtained in a trial of the OX40 agonist ivuxolimab. The receptor set was obtained from an adult with an advanced solid tumor such as melanoma, head and neck, liver or kidney cancer.

The gene calls are TRBV11-2 and TRBJ1-6; D gene ambiguous. The germline V and J ends were trimmed by 1 base and 12 bases, with 10 bases remaining between them. This CDR3 has 13 residues. CDR1 SGHAT and CDR2 FQNNGV come from the germline V gene. CDR3 coding DNA: TGTGCCAGCAGCTTAGGTCAGCTCCGACCCCTCCACTTT. The encoded protein is CASSLGQLRPLHF.

This chain uses TRBV4-2 with TRBJ1-1, with 8 bases matching TRBD1. Trimming took 5 bases from V and 1 from J; bases not matched to a gene: 9. Germline values: CDR1 LGHNA, CDR2 YNFKEQ. The CDR3 sequence is 16 residues long. The CDR3 reads CASSLETGASNTEAFF. CDR3 nucleotide sequence: TGTGCCAGCAGCTTGGAGACAGGGGCCTCGAACACTGAAGCTTTCTTT.

The chain has TRBV6-1 and TRBJ2-1, with TRBD2 identical over 8 bases. The ends lost 2 bases at V and 5 bases at J; junction bases unmatched: 8. CDR3 length equals 16 residues. The germline CDR1 and CDR2 sequences are MNHNS and SASEGT. CDR3: CASSELKGLGHNEQFF. The CDR3, as DNA: TGTGCCAGCAGTGAATTAAAGGGACTAGGACACAATGAGCAGTTCTTC.

This clone was seen only a few times. The chain couples TRBV6-1 to TRBJ2-3; D is unclear. CDR1 MNHNS and CDR2 SASEGT come from the germline V gene. Trimming took off 6 bases at V and 4 bases at J, with 11 bases between the two ends. This CDR3 region has 13 residues. The CDR3 DNA reads as TGTGCCAGCAGGCTAGTAGTCGCAGATACGCAGTATTTT. Protein: CASRLVVADTQYF.

This rearrangement joins TRBV6-5 to TRBJ2-3, with D perhaps matching TRBD2 (6 bases). The V end lost 6 bases, the J end lost 4 bases, and 14 bases lay between the germline ends. The germline V gene has CDR1 MNHEY and CDR2 SVGAGI. CDR3 length equals 14 residues. This CDR3 is CASRYTGDSDTQYF. The DNA of the CDR3 is TGTGCCAGCAGATATACGGGGGACTCAGATACGCAGTATTTT.

This clone was detected a few times. The same CDR3 is also encoded by other DNA sequences in this sample. The J gene is TRBJ1-1, the V gene TRBV6-5; D remains unclear. The germline gives CDR1 MNHEY, CDR2 SVGAGI. V shed 0 bases and J shed 5 bases, with 10 bases lying between them. This CDR3 comprises 14 residues. The CDR3 sequence is CASSYSFLDTEAFF. In DNA form, the CDR3 reads TGTGCCAGCAGTTACTCCTTTTTGGATACTGAAGCTTTCTTT.

The rearrangement joins TRBV28 to TRBJ2-7, with D tentatively TRBD1 or TRBD2 (5 bases each). Trimming shortened V by 3 bases and J by 5 bases, and 20 bases separated the two germline ends. Germline values: CDR1 MDHEN, CDR2 SYDVKM. The CDR3 is made up of 16 amino acids. In DNA form, the CDR3 reads TGTGCCAGCAGTTTTTTCCGGCGCCAGAGGGGCAACGAGCAGTACTTC. It encodes CASSFFRRQRGNEQYF.

V is TRBV10-2 and J is TRBJ1-1, with unresolved D. Germline V gene lookup returns CDR1 WSHSY and CDR2 SAAADI. The CDR3 consists of 17 residues. Trimming stripped 4 bases from V and 4 bases from J, with 22 bases between. CDR3 in DNA: TGCGCCAGCAGTGGCCCCAAGAGGGAGGGAGGTGGCACTGAAGCTTTCTTT. Protein: CASSGPKREGGGTEAFF.

The V gene is TRBV6-6, the J gene TRBJ2-1, with 7 bases identical to TRBD2. The CDR3 is 15 residues long. J lost 8 bases, V lost 5 bases, and 12 bases had no gene match. From germline, CDR1 is MNHNY and CDR2 SVGAGI (reference sequence). CDR3 in amino acids: CASSRATSLSDEQFF. The CDR3 bases are TGTGCCAGCAGTCGAGCGACTAGCCTAAGCGATGAGCAGTTCTTC.

The rearrangement uses TRBV19 and TRBJ1-4; TRBD1 matches 7 bases. The CDR3 contains 13 residues. With V trimmed by 6 bases and J by 5 bases, 3 bases remained unmatched. Germline V lookup: CDR1 LNHDA, CDR2 SQIVND (reference sequence). CDR3 sequence: CASRRQGNEKLFF. The DNA for the CDR3 is TGTGCCAGTAGGCGACAGGGAAATGAAAAACTGTTTTTT.

The chain recombines TRBV6-1 with TRBJ2-7; no clear D gene. Germline V gene sequence: CDR1 MNHNS, CDR2 SASEGT. CDR3 size: 12 residues. CDR3 region: CASSEAASLRVV. Here the CDR3 DNA reads TGTGCCAGCAGTGAAGCGGCCAGCCTAAGGGTGGTC.

The chain joins TRBV5-3 to TRBJ2-7; TRBD1 or TRBD2 may be the D gene (7 bases each). TRBV5-3 is placed among ORFs of uncertain function. V was cut by 8 bases and J by 1 base, with 16 bases left in between. CDR3 size: 14 residues. The CDR3 sequence is CASSRQGGSYEQYF. CDR3 coding DNA: TGTGCCAGCAGCCGACAGGGAGGGTCCTACGAGCAGTACTTC.

This clone was seen just once. This chain joins TRBV5-6 and TRBJ2-2; D remains unclear. This CDR3 has 13 amino acids. Per the germline V gene, CDR1 is SGHDT and CDR2 is YYEEEE. Deletions cut 0 bases from V and 6 bases from J, with 6 bases between. CDR3 region: CASSLVRAGELFF. Written as DNA, the CDR3 is TGTGCCAGCAGCTTGGTTCGCGCCGGGGAGCTGTTTTTT.

The gene calls are TRBV19 and TRBJ2-1, with a tentative D call TRBD2 (6 bases). V lost 4 bases to trimming and J lost 8 bases, with 21 bases between them. CDR1 is LNHDA, CDR2 SQIVND, per germline (reference sequence). The CDR3 consists of 16 residues. The CDR3 loop is CASSTQGLLMFHEQFF. The CDR3 DNA reads TGTGCCAGTAGTACCCAGGGACTTTTAATGTTCCATGAGCAGTTCTTC.

Details on this clone: One end of the junction fails to match germline, which may point to a read error. V usage is TRBV5-1 and J usage is TRBJ2-2; D may be TRBD1 (6 bases). CDR3 length equals 14 residues. Germline lookup yields CDR1 SGHRS and CDR2 YFSETQ. The CDR3 DNA reads TGCGCCAGCAGCTTGAGGGGGAACCCCGGGGAGCTGTTTTTT. Amino acid sequence: CASSLRGNPGELFF.

The V gene is TRBV2, the J gene TRBJ2-4; D assignment may be TRBD1 or TRBD2 (5 bases each). The ends were cut back, 6 bases at V and 4 bases at J, with 16 bases in the middle. CDR1 is SNHLY and CDR2 is FYNNEI in the germline V gene. This CDR3 has 15 residues. Written as DNA, the CDR3 is TGTGCCAGCAGAAATGGGGGAAGGCTGAAAAACATTCAGTACTTC. Amino acid sequence: CASRNGGRLKNIQYF. Filled out from reference TRBV2 and TRBJ2-4, the complete variable domain reads EPEVTQTPSHQVTQMGQEVILRCVPISNHLYFYWYRQILGQKVEFLVSFYNNEISEKSEIFDDQFSVERPDGSNFTLKIRSTKLEDSAMYFCASRNGGRLKNIQYFGAGTRLSVL.

The chain uses TRBV4-1 and TRBJ1-1; the D is unclear. The germline V and J ends were trimmed by 5 bases and 3 bases, with 16 bases remaining between them. The V gene's germline CDR1 is MGHRA and CDR2 YSYEKL. The CDR3 sequence is 15 residues long. This CDR3 reads CASSSPHRGHTEAFF. In nucleotides, the CDR3 is TGCGCCAGCAGCTCACCCCATCGAGGGCACACTGAAGCTTTCTTT.